A single sample gave rise to the 21 T cell receptor beta chains below, sequenced in a study of long-term antiretroviral therapy in people with HIV (dated by TCRdb to between 2020 and 2023). The immunoSEQ hsTCRB v3.0 assay was used at survey level resolution for TRB variable region sequencing. The table was pulled from immuneACCESS by TCRdb, which kept in-frame rearrangements only. Such tables lose some clones; where checked, under half of the loss comes from unresolved V genes, and the rest has no known cause. Across this sample there are roughly 27,000 clones, with 85% seen only once. The ten largest clones add up to approximately 9.5% of the sample. The specimen was unsorted PBMCs, collected 2.3 years after starting antiretroviral therapy. These receptors came from a man between 40 and 49 years old with HIV.

The chain recombines TRBV5-4 with TRBJ2-7; a possible D gene is TRBD1 (6 bases). V lost 1 base and J 2 bases, leaving 10 bases between the germline ends. The CDR3 spans 14 residues. Germline lookup yields CDR1 SGHNT and CDR2 YYREEE (reference sequence). CDR3 loop: CASSLYTGPYEQYF. The CDR3 bases are TGTGCCAGCAGCTTGTATACAGGGCCCTACGAGCAGTACTTC.

This chain links TRBV15 with TRBJ2-7; D is uncertain. Germline loops: CDR1 LNHNV, CDR2 YYDKDF (reference sequence). The CDR3 runs 12 residues. V dropped 4 bases and J dropped 3 bases, with 7 bases sitting between them. The CDR3: CATSNDLYEQYF. The CDR3, as DNA: TGTGCCACCAGCAATGATCTCTACGAGCAGTACTTC. The full variable domain, rest sourced from reference TRBV15 and TRBJ2-7, is DAMVIQNPRYQVTQFGKPVTLSCSQTLNHNVMYWYQQKSSQAPKLLFHYYDKDFNNEADTPDNFQSRRPNTSFCFLDIRSPGLGDTAMYLCATSNDLYEQYFGPGTRLTVT.

J is TRBJ1-4 and V is TRBV28; 10 positions agree with TRBD1. The germline CDR1 and CDR2 sequences are MDHEN and SYDVKM. The CDR3 contains 16 residues. Germline trimming cut 6 bases from V and 8 bases from J; bases unmatched to any gene: 12. As DNA, the CDR3 is TGTGCCAGCAGATTCCACCCGGGACAGGGGCGCGAAAAACTGTTTTTT. Protein: CASRFHPGQGREKLFF.

V is TRBV11-3 and J is TRBJ2-1, with 9 bases aligning to TRBD2. The CDR3 has 19 residues. The germline CDR1 and CDR2 sequences are SGHNT and YENEEA. V gave up 5 bases and J gave up 1 base; unmatched junction bases: 15. CDR3 DNA: TGTGCCAGCAGCCCCGGACTAGCGCGACCCGCGGGATCCTACAATGAGCAGTTCTTC. Translating gives CASSPGLARPAGSYNEQFF. The entire variable domain, with the rest obtained from reference TRBV11-3 and TRBJ2-1, is as follows: EAGVVQSPRYKIIEKKQPVAFWCNPISGHNTLYWYLQNLGQGPELLIRYENEEAVDDSQLPKDRFSAERLKGVDSTLKIQPAELGDSAVYLCASSPGLARPAGSYNEQFFGPGTRLTVL.

The V gene is TRBV25-1, the J gene TRBJ2-1; D is possibly TRBD2 (6 bases). The germline V gene has CDR1 MGHDK and CDR2 SYGVNS. This CDR3 spans 15 amino acids. Trimming removed 5 bases from V and 1 base from J, with 12 bases in between. The CDR3 protein is CASSPGSPSYNEQFF. CDR3 bases: TGTGCCAGCAGTCCCGGGAGCCCTTCCTACAATGAGCAGTTCTTC.

The chain recombines TRBV2 with TRBJ2-5, with 8 positions matching TRBD2. Per the germline V gene, CDR1 is SNHLY and CDR2 is FYNNEI. This CDR3 is 16 amino acids long. V lost 6 bases to trimming and J lost 1 base; unmatched junction nucleotides: 10. Here the CDR3 reads CASSGLAGGLQETQYF. CDR3 in DNA: TGTGCCAGCAGCGGCTTGGCGGGGGGACTCCAAGAGACCCAGTACTTC.

J is TRBJ2-7 and V is TRBV5-1; 9 bases fit TRBD1. The germline CDR1 and CDR2 sequences are SGHRS and YFSETQ. V was pared by 4 bases and J by 3 bases, with 8 bases of the junction left unmatched. CDR3 length equals 15 residues. The CDR3 nucleotides are TGCGCCAGCAGCCAACAGGGACAGGGCCACTACGAGCAGTACTTC. It specifies CASSQQGQGHYEQYF.

The chain employs TRBV11-2 and TRBJ1-5, with D unresolved. V gave up 1 base and J gave up 5 bases, with 9 bases separating them. This CDR3 is built from 14 residues. Germline V lookup: CDR1 SGHAT, CDR2 FQNNGV. The CDR3 protein is CASSLGWGDQPQHF. CDR3 bases: TGTGCCAGCAGCTTAGGTTGGGGAGATCAGCCCCAGCATTTT. The entire variable domain, with the rest obtained from reference TRBV11-2 and TRBJ1-5, is as follows: EAGVAQSPRYKIIEKRQSVAFWCNPISGHATLYWYQQILGQGPKLLIQFQNNGVVDDSQLPKDRFSAERLKGVDSTLKIQPAKLEDSAVYLCASSLGWGDQPQHFGDGTRLSIL.

The rearrangement uses TRBV7-2 and TRBJ2-7; 9 bases are a match to TRBD1. The CDR3 is made up of 15 amino acids. Germline V CDR1 and CDR2: SGHTA, FQGNSA. With V trimmed by 3 bases and J by 2 bases, 5 bases remained unmatched. The CDR3 sequence: CASSFNGQGPYEQYF. The CDR3 DNA reads TGTGCCAGCAGCTTTAACGGACAGGGGCCCTACGAGCAGTACTTC. Full variable domain (remainder filled in from reference TRBV7-2 and TRBJ2-7): GAGVSQSPSNKVTEKGKDVELRCDPISGHTALYWYRQSLGQGLEFLIYFQGNSAPDKSGLPSDRFSAERTGGSVSTLTIQRTQQEDSAVYLCASSFNGQGPYEQYFGPGTRLTVT.

The chain couples TRBV9 to TRBJ1-1; no firm D call. This CDR3 is built from 13 residues. V was clipped by 4 bases and J by 1 base, with 8 bases between them. Germline V lookup: CDR1 SGDLS, CDR2 YYNGEE. CDR3 sequence: CASSPGENTEAFF. CDR3 DNA: TGTGCCAGCAGCCCGGGCGAGAACACTGAAGCTTTCTTT.

This clone has only one observation. This rearrangement joins TRBV5-1 to TRBJ2-2; D is perhaps TRBD2 (5 bases). CDR3 size: 14 residues. The germline V gene has CDR1 SGHRS and CDR2 YFSETQ. V was cut by 2 bases and J by 2 bases, with 7 bases left in between. In nucleotides, the CDR3 is TGCGCCAGCAGCTTAGACTACAACACCGGGGAGCTGTTTTTT. Protein product: CASSLDYNTGELFF.

This clone showed up just a few times. V gene TRBV7-9 combines with J gene TRBJ2-1; D possibly matches TRBD1 or TRBD2 (5 bases each). Trimming removed 2 bases at V and 6 bases at J, with 11 bases between. The CDR3 covers 14 residues. Germline CDR1 reads SEHNR; CDR2 reads FQNEAQ (reference sequence). The CDR3 region has the DNA TGTGCCAGCAGCTTACAGGGACCCCTCAATGAGCAGTTCTTC. As protein: CASSLQGPLNEQFF. Variable domain in full (rest from reference TRBV7-9 and TRBJ2-1): DTGVSQNPRHKITKRGQNVTFRCDPISEHNRLYWYRQTLGQGPEFLTYFQNEAQLEKSRLLSDRFSAERPKGSFSTLEIQRTEQGDSAMYLCASSLQGPLNEQFFGPGTRLTVL.

The V call is TRBV6-5, the J call TRBJ2-2; TRBD2 agrees at 10 bases. V trimming: 10 bases; J trimming: 6 bases; junction bases outside the gene matches: 8. The CDR3 covers 14 residues. Germline V CDR1 and CDR2: MNHEY, SVGAGI. CDR3 region: CATTGTSASGELFF. The CDR3 DNA reads as TGTGCCACCACCGGGACTAGCGCGTCCGGGGAGCTGTTTTTT.

The chain uses TRBV19 and TRBJ2-7, with 9 bases that match TRBD1. Germline CDR1 is LNHDA and CDR2 is SQIVND (reference sequence). The V segment lost 6 bases and the J segment 3 bases; nucleotides outside the gene matches: 6. The CDR3 has 14 residues. The DNA for the CDR3 is TGTGCCAGTAGCCGGACAGGGGCCGACTACGAGCAGTACTTC. Protein product: CASSRTGADYEQYF.

J is TRBJ1-3 and V is TRBV29-1; TRBD1 is a possible D gene (6 bases). V lost 4 bases and J 0 bases, leaving 13 bases between the germline ends. The germline V gene encodes CDR1 SQVTM and CDR2 ANQGSEA. This CDR3 is 15 amino acids long. The CDR3 DNA follows: TGCAGCGTTGCCCGGGACACTGGCTCTGGAAACACCATATATTTT. It specifies CSVARDTGSGNTIYF.

V and J are TRBV5-1 and TRBJ1-1; D is ambiguous. Trimming shortened V by 0 bases and J by 1 base, and 7 bases separated the two germline ends. The germline CDR1 and CDR2 sequences are SGHRS and YFSETQ. This CDR3 is 14 amino acids long. CDR3: CASSLGWGNTEAFF. CDR3 sequence (DNA): TGCGCCAGCAGCTTGGGATGGGGGAACACTGAAGCTTTCTTT.

The V gene is TRBV29-1, the J gene TRBJ2-7; TRBD1 aligns across 10 bases. After removal of 6 bases from V and 6 bases from J, the junction contained 11 bases not matched to a gene. The CDR3 extends over 14 amino acids. Germline V gives CDR1 SQVTM, CDR2 ANQGSEA. This CDR3 reads CSVDTGQGTSEQYF. CDR3 DNA: TGCAGCGTAGATACGGGACAGGGGACGAGCGAGCAGTACTTC.

This clone has only a few counts. The genes are TRBV7-9 and TRBJ2-7; 7 bases are shared with TRBD1. The V and J ends lost 4 bases and 6 bases, in that order; junction bases with no gene match: 12. CDR1 and CDR2 from the germline V gene are SEHNR and FQNEAQ (reference sequence). The CDR3 extends over 15 amino acids. CDR3 sequence reads: CASSSDPGQASEQYF. The CDR3 bases are TGTGCCAGCAGCTCGGATCCTGGACAGGCCTCCGAGCAGTACTTC.

The J gene is TRBJ1-4, the V gene TRBV6-1; D may be TRBD1 (5 bases). CDR3 length: 16 amino acids. Trimming removed 0 bases at V and 0 bases at J, with 8 bases between. Per germline, CDR1 MNHNS and CDR2 SASEGT. CDR3 loop: CASSEAGGATNEKLFF. The CDR3 bases are TGTGCCAGCAGTGAAGCCGGGGGAGCAACTAATGAAAAACTGTTTTTT.

The chain uses TRBV2 and TRBJ2-3; a weak D match, TRBD2 (7 bases). The CDR3 is made up of 16 amino acids. Germline V lookup: CDR1 SNHLY, CDR2 FYNNEI. Trimming shortened V by 1 base and J by 4 bases, and 15 bases separated the two germline ends. The CDR3 loop is CASSEGGRGGADTQYF. In DNA form, the CDR3 reads TGTGCCAGCAGTGAAGGTGGGAGGGGGGGCGCAGATACGCAGTATTTT.

The V call is TRBV5-8, the J call TRBJ1-1; no definite D call. The ends were cut back, 0 bases at V and 3 bases at J, with 15 bases in the middle. Germline V gene sequence: CDR1 SGHTS, CDR2 YDEGEE. This CDR3 contains 16 residues. The DNA of the CDR3 is TGTGCCAGCAGCTTGGCCGGGGTAGGAGAATACACTGAAGCTTTCTTT. As protein: CASSLAGVGEYTEAFF.